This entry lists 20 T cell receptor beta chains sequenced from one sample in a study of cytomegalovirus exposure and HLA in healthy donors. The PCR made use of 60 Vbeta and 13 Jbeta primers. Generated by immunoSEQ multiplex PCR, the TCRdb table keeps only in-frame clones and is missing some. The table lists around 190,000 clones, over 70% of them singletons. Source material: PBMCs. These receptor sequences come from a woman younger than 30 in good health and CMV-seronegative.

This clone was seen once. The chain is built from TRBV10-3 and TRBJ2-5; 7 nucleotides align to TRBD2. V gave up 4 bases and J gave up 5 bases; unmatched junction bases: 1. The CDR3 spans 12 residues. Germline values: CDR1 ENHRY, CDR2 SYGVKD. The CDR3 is CAISAGGETQYF. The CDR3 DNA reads TGTGCCATCAGTGCCGGGGGGGAGACCCAGTACTTC.

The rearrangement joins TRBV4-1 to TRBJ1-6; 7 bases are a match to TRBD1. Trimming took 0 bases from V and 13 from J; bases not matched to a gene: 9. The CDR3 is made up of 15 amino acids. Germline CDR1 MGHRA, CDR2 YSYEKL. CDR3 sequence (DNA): TGCGCCAGCAGCCAAGATGCGCAGGGGGTCGTCCCCCTCCACTTT. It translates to CASSQDAQGVVPLHF.

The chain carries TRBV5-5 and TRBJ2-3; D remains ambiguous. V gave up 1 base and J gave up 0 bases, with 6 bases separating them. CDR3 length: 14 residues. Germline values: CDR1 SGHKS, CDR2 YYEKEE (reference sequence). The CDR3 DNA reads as TGTGCCAGCAGCTTGCCCGAGAGCACAGATACGCAGTATTTT. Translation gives CASSLPESTDTQYF.

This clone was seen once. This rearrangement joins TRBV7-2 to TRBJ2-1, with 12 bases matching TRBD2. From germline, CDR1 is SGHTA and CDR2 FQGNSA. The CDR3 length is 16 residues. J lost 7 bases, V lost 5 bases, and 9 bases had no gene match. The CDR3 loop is CASSITSGRSRNEQFF. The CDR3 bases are TGTGCCAGCAGCATTACTAGCGGGAGGTCTCGGAATGAGCAGTTCTTC.

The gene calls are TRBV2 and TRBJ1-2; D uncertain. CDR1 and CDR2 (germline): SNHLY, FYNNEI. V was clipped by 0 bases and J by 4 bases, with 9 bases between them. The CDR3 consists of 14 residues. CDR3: CASSEAGGTYGYTF. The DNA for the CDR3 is TGTGCCAGCAGTGAAGCCGGCGGAACCTATGGCTACACCTTC.

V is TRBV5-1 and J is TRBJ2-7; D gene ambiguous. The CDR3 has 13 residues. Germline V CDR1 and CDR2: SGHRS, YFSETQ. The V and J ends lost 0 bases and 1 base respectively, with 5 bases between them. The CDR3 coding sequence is TGCGCCAGCAGCTTGGATCAATCCTACGAGCAGTACTTC. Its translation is CASSLDQSYEQYF. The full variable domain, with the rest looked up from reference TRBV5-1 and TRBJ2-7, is KAGVTQTPRYLIKTRGQQVTLSCSPISGHRSVSWYQQTPGQGLQFLFEYFSETQRNKGNFPGRFSGRQFSNSRSEMNVSTLELGDSALYLCASSLDQSYEQYFGPGTRLTVT.

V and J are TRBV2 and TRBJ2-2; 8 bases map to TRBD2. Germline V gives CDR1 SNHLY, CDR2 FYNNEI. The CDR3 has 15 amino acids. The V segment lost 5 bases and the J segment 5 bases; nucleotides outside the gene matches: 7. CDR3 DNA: TGTGCCAGCAGTTACCTAGCGGGCAAGACCGGGGAGCTGTTTTTT. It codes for CASSYLAGKTGELFF.

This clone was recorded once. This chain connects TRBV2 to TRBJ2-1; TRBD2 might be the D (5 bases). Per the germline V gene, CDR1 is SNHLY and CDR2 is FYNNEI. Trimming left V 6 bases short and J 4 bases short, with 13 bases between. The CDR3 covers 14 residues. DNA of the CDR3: TGTGCCAGCAGGGGTCAGCGGAAATACAATGAGCAGTTCTTC. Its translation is CASRGQRKYNEQFF. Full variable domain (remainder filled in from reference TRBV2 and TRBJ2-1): EPEVTQTPSHQVTQMGQEVILRCVPISNHLYFYWYRQILGQKVEFLVSFYNNEISEKSEIFDDQFSVERPDGSNFTLKIRSTKLEDSAMYFCASRGQRKYNEQFFGPGTRLTVL.

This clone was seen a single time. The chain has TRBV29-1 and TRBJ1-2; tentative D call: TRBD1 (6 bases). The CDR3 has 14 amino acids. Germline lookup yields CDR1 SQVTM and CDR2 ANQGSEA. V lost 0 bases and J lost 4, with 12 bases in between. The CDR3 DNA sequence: TGCAGCGTTGAAGACCTTACAGGGATCTATGGCTACACCTTC. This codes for CSVEDLTGIYGYTF.

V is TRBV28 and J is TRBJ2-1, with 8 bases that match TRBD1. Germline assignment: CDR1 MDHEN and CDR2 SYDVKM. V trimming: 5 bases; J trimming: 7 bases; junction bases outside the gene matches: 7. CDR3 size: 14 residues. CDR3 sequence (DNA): TGTGCCAGCAGTCTCACAGGGGGAGAGAATGAGCAGTTCTTC. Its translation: CASSLTGGENEQFF.

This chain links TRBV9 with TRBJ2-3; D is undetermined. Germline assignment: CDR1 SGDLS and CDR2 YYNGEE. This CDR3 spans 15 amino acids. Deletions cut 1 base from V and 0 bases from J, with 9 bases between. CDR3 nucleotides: TGTGCCAGCAGCGTACGGAGAGCTAGCACAGATACGCAGTATTTT. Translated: CASSVRRASTDTQYF.

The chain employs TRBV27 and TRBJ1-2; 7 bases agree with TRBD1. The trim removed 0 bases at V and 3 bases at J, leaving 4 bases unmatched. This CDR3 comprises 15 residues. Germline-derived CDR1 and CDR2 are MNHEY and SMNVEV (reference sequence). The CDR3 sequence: CASSLSGRGDYGYTF. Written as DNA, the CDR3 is TGTGCCAGCAGTTTATCCGGCAGGGGGGACTATGGCTACACCTTC.

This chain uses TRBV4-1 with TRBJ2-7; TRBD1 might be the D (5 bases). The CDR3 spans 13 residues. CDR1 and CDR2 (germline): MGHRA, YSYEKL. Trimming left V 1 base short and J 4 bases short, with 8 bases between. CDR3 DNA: TGCGCCAGCAGCCAAGGACAGTTTTACGAGCAGTACTTC. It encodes CASSQGQFYEQYF.

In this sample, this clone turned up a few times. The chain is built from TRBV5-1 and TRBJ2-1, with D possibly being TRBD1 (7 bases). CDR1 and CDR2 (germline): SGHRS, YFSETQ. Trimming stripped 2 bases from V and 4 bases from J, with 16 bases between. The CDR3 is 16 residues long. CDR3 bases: TGCGCCAGCAGCTTTCCGCCGACAGGGAGGTACAATGAGCAGTTCTTC. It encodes CASSFPPTGRYNEQFF.

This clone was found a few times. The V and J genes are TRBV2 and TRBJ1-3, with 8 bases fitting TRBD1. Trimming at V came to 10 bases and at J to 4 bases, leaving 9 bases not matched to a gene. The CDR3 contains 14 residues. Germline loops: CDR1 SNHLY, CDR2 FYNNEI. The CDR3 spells CAIPGGAEGNTIYF. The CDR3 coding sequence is TGTGCCATCCCAGGGGGCGCAGAAGGAAACACCATATATTTT.

CDR3 region: CASSFWTVHDGELFF. The CDR3 DNA sequence: TGTGCCAGCAGTTTCTGGACAGTTCATGACGGGGAGCTGTTTTTT. The V call is TRBV27, the J call TRBJ2-2; D is possibly TRBD1 (6 bases). CDR3 length: 15 residues. Germline V gene data show CDR1 as MNHEY and CDR2 as SMNVEV (reference sequence). Trimming shortened V by 3 bases and J by 7 bases, and 15 bases separated the two germline ends.

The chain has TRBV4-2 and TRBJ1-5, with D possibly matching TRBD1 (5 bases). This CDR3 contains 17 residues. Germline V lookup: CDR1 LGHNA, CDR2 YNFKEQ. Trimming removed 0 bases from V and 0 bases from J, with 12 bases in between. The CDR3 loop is CASSQDGDSYSNQPQHF. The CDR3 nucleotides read TGTGCCAGCAGCCAAGATGGTGACAGCTATAGCAATCAGCCCCAGCATTTT.

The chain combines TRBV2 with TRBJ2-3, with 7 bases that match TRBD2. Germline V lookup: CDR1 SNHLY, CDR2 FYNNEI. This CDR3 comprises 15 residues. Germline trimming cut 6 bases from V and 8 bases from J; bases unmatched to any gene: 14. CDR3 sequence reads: CASRKQPSGHGTQYF. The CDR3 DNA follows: TGTGCCAGCAGAAAACAGCCTAGCGGACACGGTACGCAGTATTTT. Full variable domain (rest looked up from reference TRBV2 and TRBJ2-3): EPEVTQTPSHQVTQMGQEVILRCVPISNHLYFYWYRQILGQKVEFLVSFYNNEISEKSEIFDDQFSVERPDGSNFTLKIRSTKLEDSAMYFCASRKQPSGHGTQYFGPGTRLTVL.

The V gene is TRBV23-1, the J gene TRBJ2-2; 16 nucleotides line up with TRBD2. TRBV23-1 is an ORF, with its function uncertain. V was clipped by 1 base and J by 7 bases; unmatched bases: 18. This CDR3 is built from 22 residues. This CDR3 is CASSQYDRVPGLAGGPVGELFF. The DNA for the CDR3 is TGCGCCAGCAGTCAATACGACAGGGTACCGGGACTAGCGGGAGGGCCGGTCGGGGAGCTGTTTTTT.

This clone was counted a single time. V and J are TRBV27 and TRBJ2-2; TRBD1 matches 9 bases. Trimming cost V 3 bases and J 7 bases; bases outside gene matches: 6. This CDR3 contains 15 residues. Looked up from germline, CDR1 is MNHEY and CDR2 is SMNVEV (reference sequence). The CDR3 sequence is CASSLGQGIYGELFF. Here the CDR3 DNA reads TGTGCCAGCAGTTTGGGACAGGGTATATACGGGGAGCTGTTTTTT.